This is a list of T cell receptor beta chains from one sample in a study of beta chain features in type 1 diabetes. Method: immunoSEQ multiplex PCR; TCRdb's copy keeps in-frame clones and lacks some. Among 200,000 to 250,000 clones listed, 9.6% were seen once. Source material: naive CD4+ T cells from blood. The receptors here all came from a young woman in good health. Each CDR3 is given with its conserved first and last residue. The order of the fields is CDR3 length, V gene, clone size, J gene, D gene, CDR3 protein, CDR3 DNA. D genes are given only for firm matches. Only part of the rows carry a size: once, few, many, or a class if the clone is expanded.

15	TRBV5-4	-	TRBJ2-7	TRBD1	CASSPGQGASYEQYF	TGTGCCAGCAGCCCAGGACAGGGGGCGTCCTACGAGCAGTACTTC
14	TRBV5-4	few	TRBJ2-5	TRBD2	CASSLGAGEETQYF	TGTGCCAGCAGCTTGGGTGCGGGAGAGGAGACCCAGTACTTC
18	TRBV4-2	-	TRBJ2-1	TRBD2	CASSQDPSGGATYNEQFF	TGTGCCAGCAGCCAAGATCCTAGCGGGGGGGCCACCTACAATGAGCAGTTCTTC
13	TRBV6-1	few	TRBJ2-1	-	CASLPSSYNEQFF	TGTGCCAGCCTCCCCAGCTCCTACAATGAGCAGTTCTTC
15	TRBV9	few	TRBJ2-7	-	CASSLTGFASYEQYF	TGTGCCAGCAGCCTAACAGGCTTTGCCTCCTACGAGCAGTACTTC
15	TRBV6-1	-	TRBJ1-4	TRBD1	CASTRGQGKGEKLFF	TGTGCCAGCACCCGGGGACAGGGAAAAGGTGAAAAACTGTTTTTT
16	TRBV4-1	-	TRBJ2-1	-	CASSHIFRDRYNEQFF	TGCGCCAGCAGCCACATATTCCGGGATCGCTACAATGAGCAGTTCTTC
15	TRBV11-2	few	TRBJ1-1	TRBD1	CASSTYRGQYTEAFF	TGTGCCAGCAGCACATACAGGGGGCAATATACTGAAGCTTTCTTT
12	TRBV28	-	TRBJ2-7	TRBD2	CASTSAWGEQYF	TGTGCCTCCACTAGCGCTTGGGGCGAGCAGTACTTC
15	TRBV6-5	few	TRBJ2-1	TRBD2	CASTPGGGTYNEQFF	TGTGCCAGCACCCCCGGGGGGGGAACCTACAATGAGCAGTTCTTC
15	TRBV6-5	-	TRBJ2-2	-	CASSYVGASTGELFF	TGTGCCAGCAGTTATGTGGGGGCTAGCACCGGGGAGCTGTTTTTT
14	TRBV9	few	TRBJ1-1	-	CASSGKTGTSEAFF	TGTGCCAGCAGCGGGAAGACCGGGACATCCGAAGCTTTCTTT
12	TRBV19	many	TRBJ2-7	-	CASTDSTYEQYF	TGTGCCAGTACCGACAGCACCTACGAGCAGTACTTC
15	TRBV5-1	few	TRBJ2-7	-	CASSPGTSQTYEQYF	TGCGCCAGCAGCCCCGGGACAAGTCAGACCTACGAGCAGTACTTC
13	TRBV7-9	few	TRBJ1-1	-	CASSLVEDTEAFF	TGTGCCAGCAGCTTAGTGGAGGACACTGAAGCTTTCTTT
14	TRBV5-6	few	TRBJ1-4	TRBD1	CASSRDRLEEKLFF	TGTGCCAGCAGCCGGGACAGACTCGAGGAAAAACTGTTTTTT
14	TRBV30	few	TRBJ2-2	-	CAWSGSFRGGELFF	TGTGCCTGGAGTGGGTCGTTTCGGGGAGGGGAGCTGTTTTTT
15	TRBV5-4	-	TRBJ1-1	TRBD1	CASSPSGTGNTEAFF	TGTGCTAGCAGCCCCTCCGGGACAGGGAATACTGAAGCTTTCTTT
13	TRBV7-9	-	TRBJ1-4	TRBD1	CASSPQGGEKLFF	TGTGCCAGCAGCCCCCAGGGGGGCGAAAAACTGTTTTTT
18	TRBV28	few	TRBJ1-2	-	CASSSSHRVGVLDYGYTF	TGTGCCAGCAGTTCCTCCCACAGGGTCGGGGTGTTGGACTATGGCTACACCTTC
17	TRBV5-1	-	TRBJ2-3	-	CASSSPGRDFSTDTQYF	TGCGCCAGCAGCTCCCCGGGTAGGGACTTTAGCACAGATACGCAGTATTTT
14	TRBV5-1	-	TRBJ2-7	TRBD1	CASSLTGPPYEQYF	TGCGCCAGCAGCCTGACAGGGCCACCCTACGAGCAGTACTTC
15	TRBV5-1	few	TRBJ2-1	TRBD1	CASSLGQGWNNEQFF	TGCGCCAGCAGCTTGGGACAGGGTTGGAATAATGAGCAGTTCTTC
18	TRBV7-2	-	TRBJ2-7	TRBD2	CASSLVGSGRPRTDEQYF	TGTGCCAGCAGCTTAGTAGGTAGCGGGAGGCCGAGGACTGACGAGCAGTACTTC
16	TRBV5-1	-	TRBJ2-1	-	CASSLGIGGRYNEQFF	TGCGCCAGCAGCTTGGGGATCGGAGGGAGGTACAATGAGCAGTTCTTC
15	TRBV4-1	-	TRBJ2-4	TRBD1	CASNQPGQLMHIQYF	TGCGCCAGCAACCAGCCGGGACAGCTGATGCACATTCAGTACTTC
16	TRBV5-1	-	TRBJ2-7	-	CASSGGGQVRSYEQYF	TGCGCCAGCAGCGGGGGGGGACAGGTCCGGTCCTACGAGCAGTACTTC
17	TRBV5-1	-	TRBJ2-1	TRBD2	CASSLAGPLGGSDEQFF	TGCGCCAGCAGCTTGGCGGGGCCGTTGGGGGGGTCGGATGAGCAGTTCTTC
13	TRBV2	-	TRBJ2-1	-	CASIRLAGYEQFF	TGTGCCAGCATCCGACTCGCTGGATATGAGCAGTTCTTC
15	TRBV6-5	few	TRBJ2-2	TRBD1	CASVKGAANTGELFF	TGTGCCAGCGTTAAGGGGGCGGCGAACACCGGGGAGCTGTTTTTT
12	TRBV28	-	TRBJ2-3	-	CASSAPGDTQYF	TGTGCCAGCAGTGCGCCTGGAGATACGCAGTATTTT
17	TRBV7-9	-	TRBJ2-7	TRBD2	CASSLVGTSGTFSGQYF	TGTGCCAGCAGCTTAGTAGGGACTAGCGGGACCTTTTCCGGGCAGTACTTC
14	TRBV5-4	-	TRBJ2-3	-	CASSTPGGTDTQYF	TGTGCCAGCAGCACCCCAGGTGGCACAGATACGCAGTATTTT
15	TRBV19	many	TRBJ2-7	-	CASSEQNVASYEQYF	TGTGCCAGTAGTGAACAAAACGTGGCCTCCTACGAGCAGTACTTC
18	TRBV11-2	few	TRBJ2-5	TRBD2	CASSFGLAGVTYQETQYF	TGTGCCAGCAGTTTTGGACTAGCGGGGGTTACGTACCAAGAGACCCAGTACTTC
15	TRBV30	-	TRBJ1-1	TRBD1	CAWSGRGTRKLEAFF	TGTGCCTGGAGTGGCAGGGGGACACGGAAACTTGAAGCTTTCTTT
15	TRBV30	few	TRBJ2-3	-	CAWSVPSGGGDTQYF	TGTGCCTGGAGTGTACCCTCCGGAGGGGGCGATACGCAGTATTTT
15	TRBV18	few	TRBJ2-1	-	CASSARDSPVNEQFF	TGTGCCAGCTCGGCCCGTGACTCTCCGGTAAATGAGCAGTTCTTC
13	TRBV2	few	TRBJ1-1	-	CASSDDSYTEAFF	TGTGCCAGCAGTGATGACAGCTACACTGAAGCTTTCTTT
14	TRBV9	few	TRBJ2-7	TRBD1	CASSVGQGIYEQYF	TGTGCCAGCAGCGTAGGACAGGGGATCTACGAGCAGTACTTC
11	TRBV10-3	-	TRBJ2-1	-	CAISTYNEQFF	TGTGCCATCAGTACTTACAATGAGCAGTTCTTC
15	TRBV7-9	few	TRBJ2-7	TRBD1	CASSLTRTGPYEQYF	TGTGCCAGCAGCTTAACCCGGACAGGTCCCTACGAGCAGTACTTC
15	TRBV9	few	TRBJ2-1	-	CASSVVDSSYNEQFF	TGTGCCAGCAGCGTAGTGGACAGCTCCTACAATGAGCAGTTCTTC
15	TRBV19	-	TRBJ2-7	-	CASSVTPTPPSEQYF	TGTGCCAGTAGTGTAACACCGACACCACCTTCCGAGCAGTACTTC
12	TRBV19	few	TRBJ2-5	-	CASSIDGETQYF	TGTGCCAGTAGTATCGACGGGGAGACCCAGTACTTC
15	TRBV4-1	-	TRBJ2-3	-	CASSQGYARTDTQYF	TGCGCCAGCAGCCAAGGGTATGCGCGCACAGATACGCAGTATTTT
18	TRBV4-1	few	TRBJ1-1	-	CASSQDSSSTLGSTEAFF	TGCGCCAGCAGCCAAGATTCCTCCTCCACCCTGGGGAGCACTGAAGCTTTCTTT
15	TRBV19	-	TRBJ1-1	TRBD1	CASSIVGRGDTEAFF	TGTGCCAGTAGTATAGTTGGCAGGGGGGACACTGAAGCTTTCTTT
12	TRBV2	-	TRBJ2-7	-	CASRGGPVEQYF	TGTGCCAGCAGAGGGGGACCCGTCGAGCAGTACTTC
15	TRBV2	-	TRBJ2-7	-	CASSELRTGKHEQYF	TGTGCCAGCAGTGAATTACGGACCGGGAAGCACGAGCAGTACTTC
19	TRBV18	-	TRBJ2-1	TRBD2	CASSLLAGPLPSSYNEQFF	TGTGCCAGCTCACTCCTAGCGGGTCCCTTACCCAGCTCCTACAATGAGCAGTTCTTC
13	TRBV6-6	-	TRBJ1-1	-	CASSYEGVAEAFF	TGTGCCAGCAGTTATGAGGGGGTGGCTGAAGCTTTCTTT